These 2 T cell receptor beta chains came from one sample sequenced in a study of blood T cell repertoires in COVID-19. Assay: immunoSEQ multiplex PCR; the TCRdb copy retains only in-frame clones and omits some. The data contain about 270,000 clones, about 91% of them singletons. Sequenced sample: PBMCs or T cells enriched from blood (not recorded which). These receptors all come from a man in his forties who had been exposed to COVID-19.

The V call is TRBV15, the J call TRBJ2-1; 9 nucleotides line up with TRBD2. The CDR3 runs 17 residues. V was pared by 1 base and J by 3 bases, with 7 bases of the junction left unmatched. The germline CDR1 and CDR2 sequences are LNHNV and YYDKDF (reference sequence). CDR3 loop: CATSRAEAGGIYNEQFF. The CDR3 DNA reads TGTGCCACCAGCAGAGCAGAAGCGGGAGGTATCTACAATGAGCAGTTCTTC.

The rearrangement uses TRBV5-5 and TRBJ2-3; 13 nucleotides line up with TRBD2. With 5 bases clipped from V and 3 bases from J, the junction kept 0 bases outside the gene matches. The CDR3 is 14 amino acids. The germline CDR1 and CDR2 sequences are SGHKS and YYEKEE (reference sequence). In nucleotides, the CDR3 is TGTGCCAGCAGGGGACTAGCGGGAACAGATACGCAGTATTTT. Amino acids: CASRGLAGTDTQYF.